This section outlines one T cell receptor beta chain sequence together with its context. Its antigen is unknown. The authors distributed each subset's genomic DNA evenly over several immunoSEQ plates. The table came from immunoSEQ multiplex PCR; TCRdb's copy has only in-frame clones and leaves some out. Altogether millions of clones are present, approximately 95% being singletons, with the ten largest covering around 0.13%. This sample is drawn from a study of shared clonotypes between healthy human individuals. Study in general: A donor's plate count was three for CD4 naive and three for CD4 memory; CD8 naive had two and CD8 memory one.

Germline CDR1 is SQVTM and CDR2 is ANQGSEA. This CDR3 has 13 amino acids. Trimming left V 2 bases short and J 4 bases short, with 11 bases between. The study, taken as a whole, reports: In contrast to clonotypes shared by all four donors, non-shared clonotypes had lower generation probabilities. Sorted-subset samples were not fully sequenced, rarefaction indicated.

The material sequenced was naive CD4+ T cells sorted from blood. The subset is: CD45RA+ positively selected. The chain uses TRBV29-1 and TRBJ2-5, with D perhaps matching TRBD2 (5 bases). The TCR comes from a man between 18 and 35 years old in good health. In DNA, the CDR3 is TGCAGCGTTGAATGGAGGTTTGGAGAGACCCAGTACTTC. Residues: CSVEWRFGETQYF. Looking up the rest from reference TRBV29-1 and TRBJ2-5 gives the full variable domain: SAVISQKPSRDICQRGTSLTIQCQVDSQVTMMFWYRQQPGQSLTLIATANQGSEATYESGFVIDKFPISRPNLTFSTLTVSNMSPEDSSIYLCSVEWRFGETQYFGPGTRLLVL.